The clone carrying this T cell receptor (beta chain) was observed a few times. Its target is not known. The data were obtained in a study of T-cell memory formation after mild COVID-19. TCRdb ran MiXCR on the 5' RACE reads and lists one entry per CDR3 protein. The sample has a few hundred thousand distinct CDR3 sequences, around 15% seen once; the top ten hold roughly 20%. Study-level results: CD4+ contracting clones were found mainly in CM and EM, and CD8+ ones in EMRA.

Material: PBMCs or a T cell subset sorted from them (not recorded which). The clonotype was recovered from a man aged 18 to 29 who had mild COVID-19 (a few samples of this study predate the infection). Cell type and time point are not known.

The CDR3 bases are TGTGCCAGCAGCTCCCGGGACAGGTCAATGGCACCCCTCCACTTT. This gives the protein CASSSRDRSMAPLHF. The rearrangement joins TRBV7-9 to TRBJ1-6; 8 positions match TRBD1. CDR3 size: 15 residues. Trimming removed 4 bases from V and 11 bases from J; junction bases left unmatched: 10. Germline CDR1 and CDR2: SEHNR and FQNEAQ (reference sequence).